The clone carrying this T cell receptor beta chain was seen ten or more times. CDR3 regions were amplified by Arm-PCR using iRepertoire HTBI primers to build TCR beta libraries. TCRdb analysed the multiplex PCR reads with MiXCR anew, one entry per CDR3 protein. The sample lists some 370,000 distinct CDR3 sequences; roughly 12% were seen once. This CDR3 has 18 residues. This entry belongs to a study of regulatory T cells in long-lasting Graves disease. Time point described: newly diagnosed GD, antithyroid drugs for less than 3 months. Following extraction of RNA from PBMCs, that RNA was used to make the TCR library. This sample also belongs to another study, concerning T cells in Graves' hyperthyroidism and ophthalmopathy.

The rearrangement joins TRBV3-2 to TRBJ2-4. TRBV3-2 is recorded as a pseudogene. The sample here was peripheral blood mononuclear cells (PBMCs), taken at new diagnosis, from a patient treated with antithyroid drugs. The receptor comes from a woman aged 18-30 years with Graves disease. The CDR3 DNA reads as TGTGCCAGCAGCCAAGAGCAACCGACGGCGGTAGCCAAAAACATTCAGTACTTC. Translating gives CASSQEQPTAVAKNIQYF.